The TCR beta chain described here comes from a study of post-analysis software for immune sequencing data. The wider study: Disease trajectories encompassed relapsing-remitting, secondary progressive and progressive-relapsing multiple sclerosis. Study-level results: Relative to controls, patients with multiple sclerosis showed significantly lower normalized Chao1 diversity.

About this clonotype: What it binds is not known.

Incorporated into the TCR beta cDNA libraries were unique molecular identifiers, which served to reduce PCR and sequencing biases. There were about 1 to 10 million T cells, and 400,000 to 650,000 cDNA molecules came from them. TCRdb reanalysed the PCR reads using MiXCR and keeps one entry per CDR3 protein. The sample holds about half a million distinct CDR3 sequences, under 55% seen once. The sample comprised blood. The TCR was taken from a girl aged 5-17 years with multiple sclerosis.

CDR3 sequence reads: CASSVARQGEEAYNQQYF. Written as DNA, the CDR3 is TGTGCCAGCAGCGTAGCCCGTCAGGGTGAGGAAGCCTACAATCAGCAGTACTTC. The gene calls are TRBV9 and TRBJ2-1; D is possibly TRBD1 (5 bases). The tail of the sequence fits TRBJ2-7 better, so the J call may be wrong. The CDR3 spans 18 residues. Germline values: CDR1 SGDLS, CDR2 YYNGEE.